These T cell receptor beta chains were read from a single sample in a study of cytomegalovirus exposure and HLA in healthy donors. Sequencing used immunoSEQ multiplex PCR; TCRdb keeps in-frame clones, though not all of them. Of around 78,000 clones in the sample, over 70% were seen once. Sequences were obtained from PBMCs. Every receptor here comes from a male donor in good health and CMV-seronegative. Each CDR3 is given with its conserved first and last residue. D genes are given only for firm matches. Only part of the rows carry a size: once, few, many, or a class if the clone is expanded.

v_call: TRBV15; j_call: TRBJ2-1; d_call: TRBD2; clone_size: few; cdr3_nt: TGTGCCACCAGGGACTATTTAAGCGGGAGCTCCTACAATGAGCAGTTCTTC; cdr3_aa: CATRDYLSGSSYNEQFF
v_call: TRBV2; j_call: TRBJ1-2; d_call: TRBD1; clone_size: NA; cdr3_nt: TGTGCCAGCAGTGAAACGGAAGGGGGACAGGGTATTGTTAACTATGGCTACCCCTTC; cdr3_aa: CASSETEGGQGIVNYGYPF
v_call: TRBV4-2; j_call: TRBJ1-3; d_call: NA; clone_size: once; cdr3_nt: TGTGCCAGCAGCCAGAGAGTACAGGTTGATGTCTCTGGAAACACCATATATTTT; cdr3_aa: CASSQRVQVDVSGNTIYF
v_call: TRBV10-3; j_call: TRBJ1-1; d_call: NA; clone_size: few; cdr3_nt: TGTGCCATCAGTGAGTTCGCGGGGGCTTGGACTGAAGCTTTCTTT; cdr3_aa: CAISEFAGAWTEAFF
v_call: TRBV28; j_call: TRBJ1-1; d_call: TRBD1; clone_size: NA; cdr3_nt: TGTGCCAGCAGTTTACCGCCGGACAGGCTGAACACTGAAGCTTTCTTT; cdr3_aa: CASSLPPDRLNTEAFF
v_call: TRBV29-1; j_call: TRBJ1-2; d_call: NA; clone_size: NA; cdr3_nt: TGCAGCGTTGAAGTGTTAGGGAGTCATGGCTACACCTTC; cdr3_aa: CSVEVLGSHGYTF
v_call: TRBV21-1; j_call: TRBJ2-1; d_call: NA; clone_size: NA; cdr3_nt: TGTGCCAGCAGCAAAGAGTATCCCGGCAGGAATGAGCAGTTCTTC; cdr3_aa: CASSKEYPGRNEQFF
v_call: TRBV30; j_call: TRBJ1-2; d_call: NA; clone_size: once; cdr3_nt: TGTGCCTGGAGTGGCGGGAGAAAAGGCTACACCTTC; cdr3_aa: CAWSGGRKGYTF
v_call: TRBV5-6; j_call: TRBJ2-7; d_call: NA; clone_size: NA; cdr3_nt: TGTGCCAGCAGCTTGGTTACGGGTATGACCGACGAGCAGTACTTC; cdr3_aa: CASSLVTGMTDEQYF
v_call: TRBV7-8; j_call: TRBJ2-7; d_call: TRBD2; clone_size: NA; cdr3_nt: TGTGCCAGCAGCCAATCGACTAGCGGGAGGTTTAAAAGCTTC; cdr3_aa: CASSQSTSGRFKSF
v_call: TRBV21-1; j_call: TRBJ2-1; d_call: NA; clone_size: NA; cdr3_nt: TGTGCCAGCCTGAGGGCTAGCGGGAGGGCCGTCACCTACAATGAGCAGTTCTTC; cdr3_aa: CASLRASGRAVTYNEQFF
v_call: TRBV28; j_call: TRBJ1-6; d_call: NA; clone_size: few; cdr3_nt: TGTGCCAGCAAACCTCCGGGACACTATAATTCACCCCTCCACTTT; cdr3_aa: CASKPPGHYNSPLHF
v_call: TRBV5-4; j_call: TRBJ2-5; d_call: TRBD2; clone_size: few; cdr3_nt: TGTGCCAGCAGCTTGGGGTCCAGCGGGGAACGAGAGACCCAGTACTTC; cdr3_aa: CASSLGSSGERETQYF
v_call: TRBV27; j_call: TRBJ1-3; d_call: NA; clone_size: few; cdr3_nt: TGTGCCAGCAGCCCTTATGGCCACTCTGGAAACACCATATATTTT; cdr3_aa: CASSPYGHSGNTIYF
v_call: TRBV5-4; j_call: TRBJ2-7; d_call: TRBD1; clone_size: NA; cdr3_nt: TGTGCCAGCAGCTTGGAACCGGGACAGGGGGGATACGAGCAGTACTTC; cdr3_aa: CASSLEPGQGGYEQYF
v_call: TRBV2; j_call: TRBJ1-1; d_call: NA; clone_size: NA; cdr3_nt: TGTGCCAGCACAGGACTGATGAACACTGAAGCTTTCTTT; cdr3_aa: CASTGLMNTEAFF
v_call: TRBV4-2; j_call: TRBJ2-1; d_call: NA; clone_size: NA; cdr3_nt: TGTGCCAGCAGCCAAGTAGGTCAGGGGAGCTACAATGAGCAGTTCTTC; cdr3_aa: CASSQVGQGSYNEQFF
v_call: TRBV28; j_call: TRBJ2-7; d_call: TRBD1; clone_size: NA; cdr3_nt: TGTGCCAGCAGTTTTGAGGACAGGGACTACGAGCAGTACTTC; cdr3_aa: CASSFEDRDYEQYF
v_call: TRBV9; j_call: TRBJ2-1; d_call: TRBD2; clone_size: NA; cdr3_nt: TGTGCCAGCAGCGTAGAGGCGGGGGGAAACATCAATGAGCAGTTCTTC; cdr3_aa: CASSVEAGGNINEQFF
v_call: TRBV10-2; j_call: TRBJ2-1; d_call: TRBD2; clone_size: NA; cdr3_nt: TGCGCCAGCAGAGAGCGGGGGGGAGCCATCTACAATGAGCAGTTCTTC; cdr3_aa: CASRERGGAIYNEQFF
v_call: TRBV5-1; j_call: TRBJ2-7; d_call: NA; clone_size: NA; cdr3_nt: TGCGCCAGCAGCAATGGACACGATCCCTACGAGCAGTACTTC; cdr3_aa: CASSNGHDPYEQYF
v_call: TRBV6-1; j_call: TRBJ2-5; d_call: NA; clone_size: NA; cdr3_nt: TGTGCCAGCAGTACCCTCGGTCAGAGGGAGACCCAGTACTTC; cdr3_aa: CASSTLGQRETQYF
v_call: TRBV6-5; j_call: TRBJ1-4; d_call: TRBD1; clone_size: NA; cdr3_nt: TGTGCCAGCAGACCGACAGGGAGTAATGAAAAACTGTTTTTT; cdr3_aa: CASRPTGSNEKLFF
v_call: TRBV7-9; j_call: TRBJ2-7; d_call: NA; clone_size: NA; cdr3_nt: TGTGCCAGCAGCTTAGTCCAAAACGAGCAGTACTTC; cdr3_aa: CASSLVQNEQYF
v_call: TRBV6-6; j_call: TRBJ2-1; d_call: TRBD1; clone_size: NA; cdr3_nt: TGTGCCAGCAGCTCTAGAGCCGGACAGGGACCCAATGAGCAGTTCTTC; cdr3_aa: CASSSRAGQGPNEQFF
v_call: TRBV28; j_call: TRBJ2-1; d_call: TRBD1; clone_size: NA; cdr3_nt: TGTGCCAGCAGTCTACGACAGGGGACTGAGCAGTTCTTC; cdr3_aa: CASSLRQGTEQFF
v_call: TRBV6-5; j_call: TRBJ2-5; d_call: NA; clone_size: few; cdr3_nt: TGTGCCTCCCGTCGGGGGAAAGAGACCCAGTACTTC; cdr3_aa: CASRRGKETQYF
v_call: TRBV5-1; j_call: TRBJ1-2; d_call: NA; clone_size: once; cdr3_nt: TGCGCCAGCAGGACAGACTCTAACTATGGCTACACCTTC; cdr3_aa: CASRTDSNYGYTF
v_call: TRBV12-5; j_call: TRBJ1-4; d_call: NA; clone_size: NA; cdr3_nt: TGTGCTAGTGGTCGGGGTCGCGCAACTAATGAAAAACTGTTTTTT; cdr3_aa: CASGRGRATNEKLFF
v_call: TRBV19; j_call: TRBJ1-6; d_call: TRBD1; clone_size: NA; cdr3_nt: TGTGCCAGTAGTTCCTCCGGGACAGGGGGTCATTCACCCCTCCACTTT; cdr3_aa: CASSSSGTGGHSPLHF
v_call: TRBV7-8; j_call: TRBJ2-2; d_call: TRBD1; clone_size: NA; cdr3_nt: TGTGCCAGCAGCTTAGAGGTCGGGACAGCCACCGGGGAGCTGTTTTTT; cdr3_aa: CASSLEVGTATGELFF
v_call: TRBV5-1; j_call: TRBJ2-7; d_call: TRBD1; clone_size: NA; cdr3_nt: TGCGCCAGCAGCTTACCGGGACAGGGGAGGAGCGAGCAGTACTTC; cdr3_aa: CASSLPGQGRSEQYF
v_call: TRBV6-1; j_call: TRBJ1-2; d_call: NA; clone_size: NA; cdr3_nt: TGTGCCAGCAGTGAATGGTCCAGGGTCTATGGCTACACCTTC; cdr3_aa: CASSEWSRVYGYTF
v_call: TRBV4-3; j_call: TRBJ1-6; d_call: NA; clone_size: NA; cdr3_nt: TGCGCCAGCAGCCAAGAACAGAGAAATTCACCCCTCCACTTT; cdr3_aa: CASSQEQRNSPLHF
v_call: TRBV10-3; j_call: TRBJ2-2; d_call: NA; clone_size: few; cdr3_nt: TGTGCCATCACTAGGGGGAACACCGGGGAGCTGTTTTTT; cdr3_aa: CAITRGNTGELFF